These 19 T cell receptor beta chains originate from one sample sequenced in a study of post-analysis software for immune sequencing data. Overall study findings and caveats: The study found TRBV5-6, TRBV5-1 and TRBV20-1 among about five TRBV segments more frequent in patients than controls.

No antigen has been identified for these receptors. Carried by the TCR beta cDNA libraries were unique molecular identifiers. TCRdb reprocessed the PCR reads via MiXCR and lists one record per CDR3 protein. The repertoire holds approximately 770,000 distinct CDR3 sequences, with 35% to 55% as singletons. Sequencing was carried out using blood. The receptors come from a girl aged 10 to 17 with multiple sclerosis.

This rearrangement joins TRBV6-5 to TRBJ2-3; no definite D call. The CDR3 consists of 14 residues. Germline V lookup: CDR1 MNHEY, CDR2 SVGAGI. With 7 bases removed from V and 3 bases from J, the gap between germline ends came to 14 bases. CDR3 sequence reads: CASMGPLRTDTQYF. CDR3 bases: TGTGCCAGCATGGGCCCACTTAGGACAGATACGCAGTATTTT.

This chain links TRBV24-1 with TRBJ2-3; D not certain. V was clipped by 1 base and J by 8 bases, with 6 bases between them. This CDR3 has 12 residues. Germline loops: CDR1 KGHDR, CDR2 SFDVKD. The CDR3 is CATSDFKSTQYF. CDR3 sequence (DNA): TGTGCCACCAGTGATTTTAAGAGTACGCAGTATTTT.

This chain links TRBV6-6 with TRBJ2-1; 7 bases fit TRBD1. The CDR3 has 15 residues. Losses at the gene ends were 8 bases for V and 2 bases for J; bases not matched to a gene: 9. CDR1 and CDR2 from the germline V gene are MNHNY and SVGAGI (reference sequence). CDR3 bases: TGTGCCAGCCGGAGAGGGGGCGAGGCCTACAATGAGCAGTTCTTC. Its translation is CASRRGGEAYNEQFF.

This clonotype appeared a single time. The junction does not match germline at one end; this may be a read error. The CDR3 region has the DNA TGCAGCGTTGTTTGGCAGGATTACTACAAGCAGTACTTC. Its protein is CSVVWQDYYKQYF. V usage is TRBV29-1 and J usage is TRBJ2-7; no reliable D call. In germline, CDR1 is SQVTM, CDR2 ANQGSEA. CDR3 length: 13 residues.

V gene TRBV20-1 combines with J gene TRBJ2-7, with 7 bases matching TRBD1. The germline gives CDR1 DFQATT, CDR2 SNEGSKA (reference sequence). This CDR3 is 14 amino acids long. This CDR3 is CTRRGGLPCYEQYF. The CDR3 nucleotides are TGCACCCGGCGAGGGGGCCTACCATGCTACGAGCAGTACTTC.

This clonotype was seen many times. V and J are TRBV20-1 and TRBJ2-7; D is uncertain. V was cut by 8 bases and J by 2 bases, with 7 bases left in between. The germline V gene has CDR1 DFQATT and CDR2 SNEGSKA (reference sequence). This CDR3 contains 10 residues. The CDR3 region has the DNA TGCAGTCCTAAGGCCTACGAGCAGTACTTC. This gives the protein CSPKAYEQYF.

This chain joins TRBV27 and TRBJ2-1, with a weak D call TRBD2 (6 bases). Germline V gene data show CDR1 as MNHEY and CDR2 as SMNVEV (reference sequence). The CDR3 is made up of 14 amino acids. V lost 2 bases, J lost 5 bases, and 10 bases lay in between. The CDR3 DNA reads TGTGCCAGCAGTTTACTACTAGCCAACAATGAGCAGTTCTTC. Translation gives CASSLLLANNEQFF.

The gene calls are TRBV29-1 and TRBJ2-7; 13 nucleotides agree with TRBD2. CDR3 length equals 13 residues. Germline V gene lookup returns CDR1 SQVTM and CDR2 ANQGSEA. J lost 7 bases, V lost 6 bases, and 6 bases had no gene match. The CDR3 nucleotides read TGCAGCGTGGGGACTAGCGGGATAGGGGAGCAGTACTTC. This translates into CSVGTSGIGEQYF.

The V and J genes are TRBV9 and TRBJ1-5; D may be TRBD1 (6 bases). This CDR3 is 15 amino acids long. Trimming took 3 bases from V and 4 from J, leaving 14 bases between them. CDR1 is SGDLS and CDR2 is YYNGEE in the germline V gene. As DNA, the CDR3 is TGTGCCAGCAGCGCCGGGGGCATTTCTAATCAGCCCCAGCATTTT. It is translated as CASSAGGISNQPQHF.

This chain uses TRBV24-1 with TRBJ2-7, with 8 nucleotides matching TRBD2. Germline V gene lookup returns CDR1 KGHDR and CDR2 SFDVKD. This CDR3 contains 18 residues. V lost 4 bases to trimming and J lost 0 bases; unmatched junction nucleotides: 13. This CDR3 is CATSDSWAGGFLSYEQYF. In DNA form, the CDR3 reads TGTGCCACCAGTGACTCCTGGGCGGGAGGCTTCCTCTCCTACGAGCAGTACTTC.

This chain joins TRBV24-1 and TRBJ2-3; D gene ambiguous. Germline CDR1 KGHDR, CDR2 SFDVKD. This CDR3 has 13 residues. The ends were cut back, 4 bases at V and 0 bases at J, with 4 bases in the middle. CDR3 sequence reads: CATSDPSTDTQYF. The DNA for the CDR3 is TGTGCCACCAGTGACCCCAGCACAGATACGCAGTATTTT.

The J gene is TRBJ2-7, the V gene TRBV27, with D tentatively TRBD1 (6 bases). The CDR3 length is 14 residues. Trimming shortened V by 3 bases and J by 2 bases, and 11 bases separated the two germline ends. Germline CDR1 MNHEY, CDR2 SMNVEV (reference sequence). DNA of the CDR3: TGTGCCAGCAGTTTGTACAGGGTCCCCTACGAGCAGTACTTC. This codes for CASSLYRVPYEQYF.

This chain links TRBV20-1 with TRBJ1-2; D possibly corresponds to TRBD1 (5 bases). V was trimmed by 0 bases and J by 3 bases, leaving 8 bases between them. The germline CDR1 and CDR2 sequences are DFQATT and SNEGSKA (reference sequence). The CDR3 sequence is 13 residues long. CDR3 DNA sequence: TGCAGTGCTAGAGACGGGACGGACTATGGCTACACCTTC. Its protein product is CSARDGTDYGYTF.

This chain connects TRBV9 to TRBJ2-5; D is uncertain. The CDR3 covers 16 residues. Germline CDR1 reads SGDLS; CDR2 reads YYNGEE. The germline V and J ends were trimmed by 0 bases and 4 bases, with 16 bases remaining between them. For the CDR3, the DNA is TGTGCCAGCAGCGTAGGACCCAGCCCCCCGGGAGAGACCCAGTACTTC. Translated, it gives CASSVGPSPPGETQYF. Combining the CDR3 with reference TRBV9 and TRBJ2-5 gives the whole variable domain DSGVTQTPKHLITATGQRVTLRCSPRSGDLSVYWYQQSLDQGLQFLIQYYNGEERAKGNILERFSAQQFPDLHSELNLSSLELGDSALYFCASSVGPSPPGETQYFGPGTRLLVL.

The V and J genes are TRBV30 and TRBJ1-4; 7 positions agree with TRBD1. The CDR3 is 14 amino acids. The germline gives CDR1 GTSNPN, CDR2 SVGIG (reference sequence). The junction had 3 bases not matched to a gene; V was cut back by 1 base and J by 4 bases. CDR3 protein: CAWSGDSHNEKLFF. The CDR3 coding sequence is TGTGCCTGGAGTGGGGACAGTCATAATGAAAAACTGTTTTTT.

The chain combines TRBV6-2 or TRBV6-3 with TRBJ2-4; 9 bases align to TRBD1. The DNA end is more similar to TRBJ2-7, so the J call may be wrong. The CDR3 loop spans 14 amino acids. Germline V CDR1 and CDR2: MNHEY, SVGEGT. The CDR3 loop reads CASARGTGTYEQYF. CDR3 nucleotides: TGTGCCAGCGCAAGGGGGACAGGGACCTACGAGCAGTACTTC.

The chain joins TRBV6-5 to TRBJ1-2, with TRBD1 as a possible D gene (6 bases). V lost 2 bases and J lost 8, with 12 bases in between. The CDR3 has 13 residues. In germline, CDR1 is MNHEY, CDR2 SVGAGI. The CDR3 nucleotides read TGTGCCAGCAGTTACACGACAGGATCCGGCTACACCTTC. It is translated as CASSYTTGSGYTF.

The table lists this clonotype with a few counts. This chain links TRBV21-1 with TRBJ1-5; TRBD1, as called in the table, went unchecked against the DNA. TRBV21-1 is tagged as a pseudogene. This CDR3 spans 15 amino acids. CDR3 DNA: TGTGCCAGCAGCAGGGGGACAGGGAAAAATCAGCCCCAGCATTTT. As protein: CASSRGTGKNQPQHF.

V is TRBV4-3 and J is TRBJ2-7, with 10 bases matching TRBD2. Germline CDR1 LGHNA, CDR2 YSLEER. V shed 5 bases and J 3 bases; nucleotides not matched to a gene: 10. This CDR3 contains 16 residues. As DNA, the CDR3 is TGCGCCAGCAGCACAAGTTTAAGACTAGCGGGCTACGAGCAGTACTTC. As protein: CASSTSLRLAGYEQYF.